The rows below give T cell receptor beta chains drawn from one sample of a study of blood T cell repertoires in COVID-19. Assay: immunoSEQ multiplex PCR; the TCRdb copy retains only in-frame clones and omits some. The sample yields 60,000 to 70,000 clones, less than 85% seen once. The sequenced material came from peripheral blood. The receptors shown here come from a man aged 55 to 70 with acute or convalescent COVID-19. Each CDR3 is given with its conserved first and last residue. D genes are given only for firm matches.

j_call	d_call	v_call	cdr3_aa
TRBJ2-6	TRBD1	TRBV4-3	CASSQQADGTGDSGANVLTF
TRBJ2-2	TRBD2	TRBV5-4	CASSPGGLAGTGELFF
TRBJ1-2	TRBD1	TRBV3-1/TRBV3-2	CASSQSDRGYGYTF
TRBJ2-3	.	TRBV6-2/TRBV6-3	CASSYGAGQSTDTQYF
TRBJ2-5	TRBD2	TRBV9	CASSPIPGLAAETQYF
TRBJ1-5	.	TRBV7-2	CASSLEQEYSQPQHF
TRBJ1-5	.	TRBV30	CAWNGGARNQPQHF
TRBJ2-1	TRBD2	TRBV24-1	CATGLAGGQSEQFF
TRBJ1-2	.	TRBV4-3	CASSQDPGQGDGYTF
TRBJ2-2	TRBD2	TRBV3-1/TRBV3-2	CASSQRRAGGFTGELFF
TRBJ2-2	.	TRBV6-6	CASSYLSGGELFF
TRBJ2-3	.	TRBV6-5	CASRSQGGTDTQYF
TRBJ1-2	TRBD1	TRBV30	CAHGTGGGYGYTF
TRBJ1-2	TRBD1	TRBV16	CASSRSPSGTGFFGYTF
TRBJ1-4	TRBD1	TRBV7-8	CASSLTGTGDKKLFF
TRBJ2-7	.	TRBV4-3	CASSQEKRYEQYF
TRBJ1-5	.	TRBV18	CASSPLGEDQPQHF